These T cell receptor beta chains were read from a single sample in a study of blood T cell repertoires in COVID-19. The method was immunoSEQ multiplex PCR; TCRdb's version includes in-frame clones alone and lacks a portion of them. The table shows about 210,000 clones, with 80% to 90% occurring only once. The sample was peripheral blood. These receptors all come from a man aged 18-30 years with active or convalescent COVID-19. Both conserved end residues are part of each CDR3. Each record gives: D gene, V gene, J gene, clone size, CDR3 DNA, CDR3 protein. The D gene is left open where the match is weak. Not every row has a clone size; where given, it reads once, few, many or a size class.

TRBD1	TRBV3-1/TRBV3-2	TRBJ1-3	-	TGTGCCAGCAGCCAAGAGGTATCGGGACAGGCTAAAAACACCATATATTTT	CASSQEVSGQAKNTIYF
TRBD1	TRBV10-2	TRBJ1-5	-	TGCGCCAGCAGTGAGGAGGACAGGAGAAGCAATCAGCCCCAGCATTTT	CASSEEDRRSNQPQHF
TRBD2	TRBV7-6	TRBJ2-2	-	TGTGCCAGCAGCTTAGGGCTAGCGGGAGGGACCACCGGGGAGCTGTTTTTT	CASSLGLAGGTTGELFF
TRBD2	TRBV11-2	TRBJ2-7	-	TGTGCCAGCAGCTTAGGGGTAGCGGGAACCTACGAGCAGTACTTC	CASSLGVAGTYEQYF
-	TRBV21-1	TRBJ2-1	once	TGTGCCAGCAGCAAGGGGAATGACCGGAGGAACCACTACAATGAGCAGTTCTTC	CASSKGNDRRNHYNEQFF
-	TRBV4-3	TRBJ2-3	-	TGCGCCAGCAGCCAAGAGGGTCAGGGAGGTACGCAGTATTTT	CASSQEGQGGTQYF
TRBD1	TRBV27	TRBJ1-6	-	TGTGCCAGCAGGCCGGGACAGCCAAATTCACCCCTCCACTTT	CASRPGQPNSPLHF
-	TRBV28	TRBJ2-1	-	TGTGCCAGCCACGTTGGCCGCGAGGATTTTTATGAGCAGTTCTTC	CASHVGREDFYEQFF
-	TRBV4-2	TRBJ2-7	-	TGTGCCAGCAGCCAACCCTCAGGGGCGGGTGGCTACGAGCAGTACTTC	CASSQPSGAGGYEQYF
TRBD1	TRBV6-6	TRBJ1-2	-	TGTGCCAGCAGTGTCCGGGACAGAGCTAACTATGGCTACACCTTC	CASSVRDRANYGYTF
-	TRBV5-5	TRBJ2-7	-	TGTGCCAGCAGTGTGGGACTGCAGGAGCAGTACTTC	CASSVGLQEQYF
-	TRBV23-1	TRBJ1-2	once	TGCGCCAGCAGTAACCGGGACTCCTCAAATTATGGCTACACCTTC	CASSNRDSSNYGYTF
TRBD1	TRBV13	TRBJ2-3	-	TGTGCCAGCAGCTTAGGGGGACAGGGGGGCACAGATACGCAGTATTTT	CASSLGGQGGTDTQYF
-	TRBV20-1	TRBJ1-2	-	TGCAGTGCCACTAACTATGGCTACACCTTC	CSATNYGYTF
-	TRBV6-5	TRBJ1-1	-	TGTGCCAGCAAACAGAACGAGAACACTGAAGCTTTCTTT	CASKQNENTEAFF
-	TRBV2	TRBJ1-1	-	TGTGCCAGCAGTGATCCGGGGGGCGTAAACACTGAAGCTTTCTTT	CASSDPGGVNTEAFF
-	TRBV7-3	TRBJ1-6	-	TGTGCCAGCAGGACAGAGCTCTATAATTCACCCCTCCACTTT	CASRTELYNSPLHF
-	TRBV27	TRBJ2-7	-	TGTGCCAGCAGTTTATTTGGCAGGGCCGGTGAGCAGTACTTC	CASSLFGRAGEQYF
-	TRBV10-3	TRBJ1-5	-	TGTGCCATCAGTGACCAGTATACAGGGTCTCATTTTTATCAGCCCCAGCATTTT	CAISDQYTGSHFYQPQHF
-	TRBV7-9	TRBJ2-5	-	TGTGCCAGCAGCGTAACGTCCCAGGGATTGGAGACCCAGTACTTC	CASSVTSQGLETQYF
-	TRBV20-1	TRBJ2-3	-	TGCAGCGCGGATACGCAGTATTTT	CSADTQYF
-	TRBV18	TRBJ2-7	-	TGTGCCAGCTCACCACTTAACTCCTACGAGCAGTACTTC	CASSPLNSYEQYF
-	TRBV7-8	TRBJ1-3	once	TGTGCCAGCAGCTTAGTGGTCAGTAGAAACACCATATATTTT	CASSLVVSRNTIYF
-	TRBV28	TRBJ1-2	-	TGTGCCAGCAGTTTACAGGGGACCTATGGCTACACCTTC	CASSLQGTYGYTF
TRBD2	TRBV27	TRBJ2-5	-	TGTGCCAGCAGTTCGTTCGGGGGGACGGTGGAGACCCAGTACTTC	CASSSFGGTVETQYF
TRBD2	TRBV30	TRBJ2-1	-	TGTGCCTGGAGTGGCCGCGTAGCGGGATGGCAGTTCTTC	CAWSGRVAGWQFF
TRBD2	TRBV18	TRBJ2-1	-	TGTGCCAGCTCACTGCCGGGACTAGCGGGAGTTAATGAGCAGTTCTTC	CASSLPGLAGVNEQFF
-	TRBV2	TRBJ2-3	-	TGTGCCAGCAGCGTCACCCGGCGGGGCCCTTGGGATACGCAGTATTTT	CASSVTRRGPWDTQYF
TRBD2	TRBV27	TRBJ2-7	once	TGTGCCAGCAGGGGAAGGGCCGGGACTAGCGGGAGGGCCTACGAGCAGTACTTC	CASRGRAGTSGRAYEQYF
-	TRBV12-3/TRBV12-4	TRBJ2-5	-	TGTGCCAGCAGTTTACCTACTAGGACCCAGTACTTC	CASSLPTRTQYF
-	TRBV5-4	TRBJ2-1	-	TGTGCCAGCAGCTTGGTATTGAATGAGCAGTTCTTC	CASSLVLNEQFF
-	TRBV7-9	TRBJ1-1	-	TGTGCCAGCAGCCCGATAGGACAGACTGAAGCTTTCTTT	CASSPIGQTEAFF
-	TRBV5-1	TRBJ1-5	-	TGCGCCAGCAGCTTGGTGCCAGGCTCTCAGCCCCAGCATTTT	CASSLVPGSQPQHF
-	TRBV5-1	TRBJ2-5	-	TGCGCCAGCAGTTCTATGGGTCGGGGGAACCAAGAGACCCAGTACTTC	CASSSMGRGNQETQYF
-	TRBV19	TRBJ1-5	-	TGTGCCAGTAGTATAGAGGCAGGCTTAGGGCCCCAGCATTTT	CASSIEAGLGPQHF
-	TRBV24-1	TRBJ1-2	-	TGTGCCACCAGTCTCGGGACTAACTATGGCTACACCTTC	CATSLGTNYGYTF
-	TRBV11-3	TRBJ2-1	-	TGTGCCAGCAGCCTTGATAGGGAGGTGGGCAATGAGCAGTTCTTC	CASSLDREVGNEQFF
TRBD2	TRBV27	TRBJ2-3	once	TGTGCCAGCAGTAGGGAACCGGTGGGACTAGCGGGAGTGTACACGCAGTATTTT	CASSREPVGLAGVYTQYF
-	TRBV2	TRBJ1-5	-	TGTGCCAGCAGTAGTGCCCAGGGTAATCAGCCCCAGCATTTT	CASSSAQGNQPQHF
TRBD2	TRBV9	TRBJ2-3	-	TGTGCCACGGCCCCGGGGGAGGGCCGCCCAGATACGCAGTATTTT	CATAPGEGRPDTQYF
TRBD2	TRBV28	TRBJ2-7	-	TGTGCCAGCAGTCCCCTTCTAGCGGGAGCGTCGGAGCAGTACTTC	CASSPLLAGASEQYF
-	TRBV7-3	TRBJ2-1	-	TGTGCCAGCAGCTTAGCTGGGGGGGCAGGAATATACAATGAGCAGTTCTTC	CASSLAGGAGIYNEQFF
TRBD1	TRBV5-4	TRBJ1-1	-	TGTGCCAGCAGCCCCCCGCAGGGACAGGAAGCTTTCTTT	CASSPPQGQEAFF
TRBD2	TRBV2	TRBJ2-4	-	TGTGCCAGCAGCGCGGGACTAGCTACCTTTATAGCCAAAAACATTCAGTACTTC	CASSAGLATFIAKNIQYF
-	TRBV18	TRBJ1-3	once	TGTGCCAGCTCACCAAGCCTGGACACTAACCCCTCTGGAAACACCATATATTTT	CASSPSLDTNPSGNTIYF
-	TRBV25-1	TRBJ1-2	few	TGTGCCAGCAGTGTCGAGGCGGGCTACACCTTC	CASSVEAGYTF
TRBD1	TRBV20-1	TRBJ1-5	-	TGCAGTGCTAGTGGAAACAGGGGCGGGCCGGATCAGCCCCAGCATTTT	CSASGNRGGPDQPQHF